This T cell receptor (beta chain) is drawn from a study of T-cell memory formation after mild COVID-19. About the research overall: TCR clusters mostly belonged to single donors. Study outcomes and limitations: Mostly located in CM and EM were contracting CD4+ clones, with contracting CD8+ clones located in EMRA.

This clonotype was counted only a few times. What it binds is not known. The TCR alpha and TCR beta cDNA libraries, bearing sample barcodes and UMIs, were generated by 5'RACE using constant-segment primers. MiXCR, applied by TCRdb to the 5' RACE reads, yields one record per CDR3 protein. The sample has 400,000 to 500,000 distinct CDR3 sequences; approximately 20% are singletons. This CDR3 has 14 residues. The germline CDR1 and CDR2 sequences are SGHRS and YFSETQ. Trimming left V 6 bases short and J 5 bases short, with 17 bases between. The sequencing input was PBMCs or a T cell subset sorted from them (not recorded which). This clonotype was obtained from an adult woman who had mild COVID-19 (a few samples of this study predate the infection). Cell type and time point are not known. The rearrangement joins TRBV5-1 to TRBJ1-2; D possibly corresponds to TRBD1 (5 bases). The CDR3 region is CASTRDGRDYGYTF. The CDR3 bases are TGCGCCAGCACCCGGGACGGCAGGGATTATGGCTACACCTTC.